The clone carrying this T cell receptor (beta chain) was seen a handful of times. It is likely a read error, because the conserved phenylalanine at the end of the CDR3 is missing. The DNA is omitted, as the CDR3 cannot be located on it reliably, and the CDR3 follows TCRdb's listing. The CDR3 is 11 amino acids in total, end residues counted. CDR1 is KGHDR and CDR2 is SFDVKD in the germline V gene. TCRdb recomputed calls from the RT-PCR reads with MiXCR, one row per CDR3 protein. The profile covers about 700,000 distinct CDR3 sequences, with 12% to 15% appearing a single time and roughly 3.9% taken by the ten largest.

The sequenced sample consisted of memory CD4+ T cells from blood. This receptor was taken from a female donor in good health, serving as a healthy control. The gene calls are TRBV24-1 and TRBJ2-7; the table calls TRBD1, which could not be checked here. The CDR3 reads CATSDLDRFVI.